This passage covers 9 T cell receptor beta chains from one sample sequenced in a study of blood T cell repertoires in COVID-19. Assay used: immunoSEQ multiplex PCR; TCRdb lists only in-frame clones, some missing. The data contain some 93,000 clones, more than 75% of them seen just once; the ten biggest clones take up around 10%. Source material: peripheral blood. The receptors come from a man in his forties or fifties with acute or convalescent COVID-19.

The chain links TRBV5-1 to TRBJ2-2, with TRBD1 matching 8 bases. This CDR3 is built from 15 residues. The germline gives CDR1 SGHRS, CDR2 YFSETQ. V gave up 6 bases and J gave up 3 bases; unmatched junction bases: 7. The CDR3 protein is CASKTGQAHTGELFF. The CDR3 nucleotides read TGCGCCAGCAAGACGGGACAGGCCCACACCGGGGAGCTGTTTTTT.

This clone has more than one count but fewer than ten. The CDR3 coding sequence is TGCGCCAGCAGCCAAGTGCTACTGGTAGAGACCCAGTACTTC. It encodes CASSQVLLVETQYF. This chain links TRBV4-1 with TRBJ2-5; D gene unclear. Germline V lookup: CDR1 MGHRA, CDR2 YSYEKL. There are 14 residues in the CDR3. V was pared by 1 base and J by 4 bases, with 10 bases between.

The chain combines TRBV29-1 with TRBJ2-3; the match to TRBD1 covers 10 bases. Germline-derived CDR1 and CDR2 are SQVTM and ANQGSEA. V dropped 6 bases and J dropped 3; count of bases not matched to a gene: 6. CDR3 length: 14 residues. The CDR3 protein is CSVRQGANTDTQYF. The DNA of the CDR3 is TGCAGCGTGAGACAGGGGGCCAATACAGATACGCAGTATTTT.

This clone appeared once. The chain employs TRBV7-9 and TRBJ1-6; D remains ambiguous. V was shortened by 4 bases and J by 7 bases, with 8 bases between the two germline ends. Germline CDR1 and CDR2: SEHNR and FQNEAQ (reference sequence). The CDR3 extends over 13 amino acids. The CDR3 is CASSWGGNSPLHF. The CDR3 nucleotides read TGTGCCAGCAGCTGGGGAGGGAATTCACCCCTCCACTTT.

The chain joins TRBV3-1 (or the pseudogene TRBV3-2) to TRBJ2-2; D is possibly TRBD2 (5 bases). V dropped 5 bases and J dropped 4 bases, with 17 bases sitting between them. The CDR3 extends over 16 amino acids. The germline V gene encodes CDR1 LGHDT and CDR2 YNNKEL (reference sequence). CDR3 loop: CASSTNWGVTTGELFF. The CDR3 nucleotides are TGTGCCAGCAGCACGAACTGGGGAGTAACCACCGGGGAGCTGTTTTTT.

The chain has TRBV6-1 and TRBJ2-5, with D perhaps TRBD2 (5 bases). This CDR3 spans 19 amino acids. From germline, CDR1 is MNHNS and CDR2 SASEGT. V gave up 1 base and J gave up 5 bases, with 26 bases separating them. The CDR3 region is CASSEEVGSFREGRETQYF. The CDR3 region has the DNA TGTGCCAGCAGTGAAGAGGTGGGGAGCTTTCGGGAAGGACGGGAGACCCAGTACTTC.

This rearrangement joins TRBV5-6 to TRBJ2-2; TRBD1 agrees at 7 bases. This CDR3 comprises 14 residues. Germline trimming cut 5 bases from V and 1 base from J; bases unmatched to any gene: 2. The germline gives CDR1 SGHDT, CDR2 YYEEEE. The CDR3 DNA reads as TGTGCCAGCAGGAGGACAGGGAACACCGGGGAGCTGTTTTTT. It specifies CASRRTGNTGELFF.

The CDR3 is CASSWRGRGEETQYF. Here the CDR3 DNA reads TGTGCCAGCAGTTGGCGAGGCAGGGGAGAGGAGACCCAGTACTTC. The chain links TRBV27 to TRBJ2-5; D might be TRBD1 (6 bases). CDR3 length equals 15 residues. The V and J ends lost 4 bases and 5 bases respectively, with 17 bases between them. CDR1 is MNHEY and CDR2 is SMNVEV in the germline V gene (reference sequence).

This chain joins TRBV5-4 and TRBJ1-2; 7 bases map to TRBD1. CDR1 and CDR2 (germline): SGHNT, YYREEE (reference sequence). This CDR3 is built from 14 residues. Unmatched junction bases numbered 7, after V lost 2 bases and J lost 6 bases. The CDR3 loop is CASSFGSGGNGYTF. The CDR3 DNA reads TGTGCCAGCAGCTTTGGTTCAGGGGGGAATGGCTACACCTTC.